These 30 T cell receptor beta chains were sequenced from one sample in a study of blood T cell repertoires in COVID-19. TCRdb's table, derived via immunoSEQ multiplex PCR, lists solely in-frame clones and lacks some. The sample contains 100,000 to 150,000 clones, under 85% of which appear only once. Sequencing used peripheral blood. The receptors derive from a man aged 35 to 55 with active or convalescent COVID-19.

The chain couples TRBV7-9 to TRBJ1-6; 7 nucleotides match TRBD1. The J segment lost 6 bases and the V segment lost 1 base, leaving 6 bases of the junction unmatched. The CDR3 contains 16 residues. The germline V gene encodes CDR1 SEHNR and CDR2 FQNEAQ (reference sequence). CDR3 DNA: TGTGCCAGCAGCTTAGGGTTGCACAGGGGTAATTCACCCCTCCACTTT. This encodes CASSLGLHRGNSPLHF.

The J gene is TRBJ2-3, the V gene TRBV7-6; TRBD2 matches 8 bases. Germline V gene data show CDR1 as SGHVS and CDR2 as FNYEAQ. The CDR3 is made up of 16 amino acids. The junction had 10 bases not matched to a gene; V was cut back by 1 base and J by 7 bases. This CDR3 reads CASSLGGGGPRNTQYF. The DNA for the CDR3 is TGTGCCAGCAGCTTAGGGGGCGGGGGGCCCCGAAATACGCAGTATTTT.

The V gene is TRBV7-2, the J gene TRBJ2-7, with TRBD2 matching over 10 bases. Germline loops: CDR1 SGHTA, CDR2 FQGNSA. With 2 bases clipped from V and 7 bases from J, the junction kept 11 bases outside the gene matches. The CDR3 is made up of 16 amino acids. CDR3 amino acids: CASSLSGGAPGWEQYF. In DNA form, the CDR3 reads TGTGCCAGCAGCTTAAGCGGGGGGGCCCCCGGGTGGGAGCAGTACTTC.

This clone showed up just a few times. This chain links TRBV19 with TRBJ2-7; tentative D call: TRBD2 (5 bases). The V gene's germline CDR1 is LNHDA and CDR2 SQIVND (reference sequence). Trimming left V 3 bases short and J 6 bases short, with 15 bases between. The CDR3 sequence is 14 residues long. CDR3: CASSMRAESSEQYF. CDR3 nucleotides: TGTGCCAGTAGTATGAGGGCAGAATCAAGCGAGCAGTACTTC.

This chain links TRBV10-3 with TRBJ2-3; possible D gene TRBD2, 6 bases. The germline CDR1 and CDR2 sequences are ENHRY and SYGVKD. The CDR3 has 14 amino acids. Trimming left V 10 bases short and J 2 bases short, with 16 bases between. The CDR3 loop is CATGGGAPTDTQYF. As DNA, the CDR3 is TGTGCCACCGGGGGTGGGGCACCCACAGATACGCAGTATTTT.

The genes are TRBV7-2 and TRBJ2-6; 7 bases fit TRBD1. CDR1 and CDR2 (germline): SGHTA, FQGNSA. Unmatched junction bases numbered 10, after V lost 2 bases and J lost 0 bases. The CDR3 covers 19 residues. The CDR3 loop is CASSLIKGQFSSGANVLTF. The CDR3, as DNA: TGTGCCAGCAGCTTAATCAAGGGACAGTTCAGCTCTGGGGCCAACGTCCTGACTTTC.

The sample holds a few counts of this clone. The V gene is TRBV2, the J gene TRBJ1-5, with D unclear. There are 15 residues in the CDR3. Deletions cut 5 bases from V and 2 bases from J, with 13 bases between. Germline CDR1 SNHLY, CDR2 FYNNEI. The CDR3 region has the DNA TGTGCCAGCAGTTTAGGCGGGGTGGGCAATCAGCCCCAGCATTTT. Translating gives CASSLGGVGNQPQHF.

The gene calls are TRBV7-9 and TRBJ1-3, with 7 nucleotides matching TRBD1. Germline V gives CDR1 SEHNR, CDR2 FQNEAQ (reference sequence). The CDR3 has 17 residues. The ends lost 1 base at V and 0 bases at J; junction bases unmatched: 6. DNA of the CDR3: TGTGCCAGCAGCTTAGGAGGGGGCGGCGGCTCTGGAAACACCATATATTTT. This translates into CASSLGGGGGSGNTIYF. Drawing the rest from reference TRBV7-9 and TRBJ1-3, the complete variable domain is DTGVSQNPRHKITKRGQNVTFRCDPISEHNRLYWYRQTLGQGPEFLTYFQNEAQLEKSRLLSDRFSAERPKGSFSTLEIQRTEQGDSAMYLCASSLGGGGGSGNTIYFGEGSWLTVV.

This rearrangement joins TRBV3-1 (or the pseudogene TRBV3-2) to TRBJ2-1; 9 positions match TRBD2. Germline CDR1 is LGHDT and CDR2 is YNNKEL (reference sequence). J lost 6 bases, V lost 0 bases, and 6 bases had no gene match. The CDR3 extends over 16 amino acids. CDR3 coding DNA: TGTGCCAGCAGCCAAGATGGGCGGGGGGGCTCCAATGAGCAGTTCTTC. Translating gives CASSQDGRGGSNEQFF.

The genes are TRBV25-1 and TRBJ2-5, with 10 bases fitting TRBD2. The CDR3 covers 15 residues. Germline V gene sequence: CDR1 MGHDK, CDR2 SYGVNS. V gave up 4 bases and J gave up 2 bases; unmatched junction bases: 4. CDR3 loop: CASSVSGGPQETQYF. CDR3 in DNA: TGTGCCAGCAGTGTTAGCGGGGGGCCGCAAGAGACCCAGTACTTC.

The chain is built from TRBV6-6 and TRBJ2-1; D not resolved. Germline loops: CDR1 MNHNY, CDR2 SVGAGI (reference sequence). V was cut by 3 bases and J by 7 bases, with 7 bases left in between. The CDR3 contains 12 residues. The CDR3 here is CASSYVSNEQFF. As DNA, the CDR3 is TGTGCCAGCAGTTATGTTTCAAATGAGCAGTTCTTC.

The CDR3 is CASSPSRGGRVEAFF. The CDR3 DNA reads as TGTGCCAGCAGTCCCTCGAGGGGGGGGCGCGTTGAAGCTTTCTTT. The J gene is TRBJ1-1, the V gene TRBV27, with D tentatively TRBD1 (6 bases). V was clipped by 5 bases and J by 7 bases, with 20 bases between them. Per the germline V gene, CDR1 is MNHEY and CDR2 is SMNVEV (reference sequence). CDR3 size: 15 residues.

The rearrangement links TRBV24-1 to TRBJ2-5, with TRBD1 identical over 8 bases. The CDR3 is 15 residues long. V gave up 7 bases and J gave up 2 bases; unmatched junction bases: 8. Germline V CDR1 and CDR2: KGHDR, SFDVKD. The CDR3 DNA reads as TGTGCCACCAGAATCAACAGGGGGTTACAAGAGACCCAGTACTTC. Translated, it gives CATRINRGLQETQYF.

The chain joins TRBV6-2 or TRBV6-3 to TRBJ2-1, with 11 bases aligning to TRBD2. The CDR3 contains 16 residues. V lost 6 bases to trimming and J lost 7 bases; unmatched junction nucleotides: 11. Germline CDR1 and CDR2: MNHEY and SVGEGT. CDR3 protein: CASSSIAGGRNNEQFF. The DNA for the CDR3 is TGTGCCAGCAGCTCAATAGCGGGGGGGAGGAATAATGAGCAGTTCTTC.

The chain has TRBV5-1 and TRBJ2-5; 11 nucleotides line up with TRBD2. The V gene end was trimmed by 4 bases and the J gene end by 2 bases; junction bases not matched to a gene: 4. Germline CDR1 and CDR2: SGHRS and YFSETQ. This CDR3 spans 15 amino acids. The CDR3 nucleotides are TGCGCCAGCAGCCCCGGGACTAGCGGACAAGAGACCCAGTACTTC. This gives the protein CASSPGTSGQETQYF.

The chain has TRBV6-5 and TRBJ1-4; a weak D match, TRBD1 (6 bases). The CDR3 length is 16 residues. Per germline, CDR1 MNHEY and CDR2 SVGAGI. The V and J ends lost 0 bases and 7 bases respectively, with 15 bases between them. CDR3 sequence (DNA): TGTGCCAGCAGTTACTCGTTTCAGGGGCTGGGTGAAAAACTGTTTTTT. It translates to CASSYSFQGLGEKLFF.

J is TRBJ2-7 and V is TRBV6-2 or TRBV6-3; unclear D gene. The CDR3 totals 11 residues. Germline V gene lookup returns CDR1 MNHEY and CDR2 SVGEGT. The germline V and J ends were trimmed by 5 bases and 4 bases, with 6 bases remaining between them. The CDR3 DNA reads as TGTGCCAGCAGTGGCAATTACGAGCAGTACTTC. Translated: CASSGNYEQYF.

A word on this clone: Because it lacks the conserved phenylalanine or tryptophan at the end, this CDR3 is likely a read error. The DNA is omitted, as the CDR3 cannot be located on it reliably, and the CDR3 follows TCRdb's listing. The chain uses TRBV19 and TRBJ1-1; TRBD1, the table's D call, lacks a check against the DNA. The CDR3 spans 12 residues, counting both ends. Germline loops: CDR1 LNHDA, CDR2 SQIVND (reference sequence). CDR3: CASRLKGQQLIL.

As DNA, the CDR3 is TGTGCCAGCAGCTCCCTTGGGCCGGGGGGCTACACCTTC. It codes for CASSSLGPGGYTF. This chain connects TRBV11-1 to TRBJ1-2, with unresolved D. The CDR3 is 13 residues long. The ends were cut back, 4 bases at V and 8 bases at J, with 14 bases in the middle. The germline V gene encodes CDR1 SGHAT and CDR2 FQDESV (reference sequence). The variable domain in full, completed from reference TRBV11-1 and TRBJ1-2, reads EAEVAQSPRYKITEKSQAVAFWCDPISGHATLYWYRQILGQGPELLVQFQDESVVDDSQLPKDRFSAERLKGVDSTLKIQPAELGDSAMYLCASSSLGPGGYTFGSGTRLTVV.

The chain has TRBV6-5 and TRBJ1-5, with 11 nucleotides matching TRBD1. Germline V gene lookup returns CDR1 MNHEY and CDR2 SVGAGI. Unmatched junction bases numbered 4, after V lost 2 bases and J lost 7 bases. The CDR3 loop spans 15 amino acids. CDR3 in amino acids: CASSYGGQGGQPQHF. In DNA, the CDR3 is TGTGCCAGCAGTTACGGGGGACAGGGGGGACAGCCCCAGCATTTT.

The chain links TRBV9 to TRBJ2-3, with no clear D. The V and J ends lost 0 bases and 1 base respectively, with 9 bases between them. This CDR3 has 15 residues. CDR1 and CDR2 from the germline V gene are SGDLS and YYNGEE. In DNA, the CDR3 is TGTGCCAGCAGCGTAGACCCGCTAGGCACAGATACGCAGTATTTT. It translates to CASSVDPLGTDTQYF.

This clone has just one count. The chain carries TRBV3-1 (or the pseudogene TRBV3-2) and TRBJ2-2; 16 bases fit TRBD2. Germline V lookup: CDR1 LGHDT, CDR2 YNNKEL (reference sequence). V lost 5 bases, J lost 4 bases, and 13 bases stayed unmatched. The CDR3 length is 20 residues. For the CDR3, the DNA is TGTGCCAGCAGCGCACCGGGACTAGCGGGGGGGAGAAAGTGCACCGGGGAGCTGTTTTTT. As protein: CASSAPGLAGGRKCTGELFF.

The chain has TRBV9 and TRBJ1-6, with 7 bases that match TRBD1. J gave up 7 bases and V 4 bases, and 14 bases lay outside the gene matches. The CDR3 length is 17 residues. Germline CDR1 and CDR2: SGDLS and YYNGEE. The CDR3 region is CASSPRQGRAGNSPLHF. As DNA, the CDR3 is TGTGCCAGCAGCCCCCGACAGGGAAGAGCTGGGAATTCACCCCTCCACTTT.

This clone was recorded only once. The V call is TRBV9, the J call TRBJ1-2; no clear D. The CDR3 totals 13 residues. Germline V lookup: CDR1 SGDLS, CDR2 YYNGEE. V lost 4 bases and J 7 bases, leaving 14 bases between the germline ends. This CDR3 reads CASSPPRGGGYTF. The CDR3 nucleotides read TGTGCCAGCAGCCCCCCGCGGGGTGGTGGCTACACCTTC.

The chain employs TRBV7-2 and TRBJ2-2; D might be TRBD2 (5 bases). Germline V gene sequence: CDR1 SGHTA, CDR2 FQGNSA. The CDR3 has 13 residues. Trimming took 1 base from V and 6 from J, leaving 6 bases between them. CDR3 DNA: TGTGCCAGCAGCTTAGAAGCGGCCGGGGAGCTGTTTTTT. The encoded protein is CASSLEAAGELFF.

This clone was observed a few times. This chain joins TRBV2 and TRBJ2-7, with 7 bases that match TRBD1. This CDR3 is built from 15 residues. V shed 9 bases and J 2 bases; nucleotides not matched to a gene: 13. Germline V gene lookup returns CDR1 SNHLY and CDR2 FYNNEI. CDR3 DNA sequence: TGTGCCAGTCTTTGGTCGACAGGGTCTCCCTACGAGCAGTACTTC. It codes for CASLWSTGSPYEQYF.

This sequence joins TRBV6-5 and TRBJ1-2, with TRBD1 identical over 8 bases. The CDR3 has 15 amino acids. Per the germline V gene, CDR1 is MNHEY and CDR2 is SVGAGI. V lost 0 bases and J lost 8; bases outside the gene matches: 8. CDR3 region: CASSYSVAQGGGYTF. CDR3 nucleotides: TGTGCCAGCAGTTACTCCGTAGCACAGGGGGGAGGCTACACCTTC.

In this sample, this clone turned up once. The chain joins TRBV5-1 to TRBJ1-4; possible D gene TRBD1, 6 bases. The V gene lost 0 bases and the J gene lost 7 bases, with 7 bases spanning the gap. The CDR3 covers 13 residues. The V gene's germline CDR1 is SGHRS and CDR2 YFSETQ. This CDR3 reads CASSLDRVEKLFF. The CDR3 coding sequence is TGCGCCAGCAGCTTGGACAGGGTTGAAAAACTGTTTTTT.

This chain joins TRBV7-9 and TRBJ1-4; the D gene is possibly TRBD1 (5 bases). This CDR3 is built from 16 residues. Germline V lookup: CDR1 SEHNR, CDR2 FQNEAQ (reference sequence). The V end lost 5 bases, the J end lost 4 bases, and 17 bases lay between the germline ends. The CDR3 loop is CASSPGTGTINEKLFF. The DNA for the CDR3 is TGTGCCAGCAGCCCAGGGACCGGGACTATTAATGAAAAACTGTTTTTT.

The chain couples TRBV4-3 to TRBJ2-2; D not certain. This CDR3 spans 17 amino acids. Germline CDR1 is LGHNA and CDR2 is YSLEER. V was clipped by 4 bases and J by 2 bases, with 17 bases between them. CDR3 in DNA: TGCGCCAGCAGCCCTAGTTGGAGTCCTACCAACACCGGGGAGCTGTTTTTT. Its translation is CASSPSWSPTNTGELFF.